This T cell receptor (beta chain) was sequenced for a study of graft-versus-host responses after intestinal transplantation. Study at large: In this cohort, recipients had multivisceral, liver-intestinal, or isolated intestinal transplants.

Clones were read by immunoSEQ multiplex PCR, and TCRdb kept only the in-frame ones, dropping some. The sample has about 120,000 clones, 93% seen once. As to this clone: The antigen is not known.

The TCR was taken from a human donor who received an intestinal transplant. This material consisted of unstimulated CD8+ T cells sorted from spleen or lymph node cells, taken before intestinal transplant.

CDR3 coding DNA: TGTGCCAGCAGCTTAGGAGCGGGAGTATCCTACGAGCAGTACTTC. It encodes CASSLGAGVSYEQYF. The genes are TRBV11-2 and TRBJ2-7; 8 bases agree with TRBD2. Looked up from germline, CDR1 is SGHAT and CDR2 is FQNNGV. The junction had 3 bases not matched to a gene; V was cut back by 1 base and J by 1 base. This CDR3 has 15 amino acids.